The next 3 T cell receptor beta chains were all read from a single sample in a study of shared clonotypes between healthy human individuals. Measured with immunoSEQ multiplex PCR; TCRdb has only the in-frame clones, and not every one. The sample carries about 2.4 million clones, approximately 90% recorded once. The sequencing sample was made of naive CD4+ T cells sorted from blood. The subset denotes: CD45RA+ positively selected. The receptors originated from a man younger than 35 in good health.

The chain is built from TRBV28 and TRBJ2-5, with D hard to call. Trimming cost V 5 bases and J 2 bases, with 6 bases left between them. CDR1 is MDHEN, CDR2 SYDVKM, per germline. The length of the CDR3 is 12 residues. The CDR3 bases are TGTGCCAGCAGTCCCCCACAAGAGACCCAGTACTTC. Residues: CASSPPQETQYF.

The chain links TRBV5-6 to TRBJ2-7; D ambiguous. V was cut by 2 bases and J by 3 bases, with 12 bases left in between. The length of the CDR3 is 14 residues. Germline V lookup: CDR1 SGHDT, CDR2 YYEEEE. CDR3 loop: CASSFDGSYYEQYF. In DNA form, the CDR3 reads TGTGCCAGCAGCTTTGACGGCAGTTACTACGAGCAGTACTTC.

The J gene is TRBJ1-6, the V gene TRBV30, with TRBD1 as a possible D gene (5 bases). The CDR3 covers 13 residues. The germline gives CDR1 GTSNPN, CDR2 SVGIG (reference sequence). Trimming removed 7 bases from V and 5 bases from J, with 12 bases in between. The CDR3 sequence is CALTELNNSPLHF. CDR3 coding DNA: TGTGCCTTGACAGAATTGAATAATTCACCCCTCCACTTT.